This T cell receptor beta chain was recovered during a study of breast tumors, draining lymph nodes, adjacent tissues. Study observations and caveats: The data were judged consistent with most tumor T cells coming from lymph node and expanding in tumor. Compared with lymph nodes, tumors were less diverse; compared with nontumor tissue, more.

Samples came from axillary lymph nodes draining the breast cancer. Each CDR3 protein is one row after TCRdb ran MiXCR on the multiplex PCR reads. Here the sample spans approximately 90,000 distinct CDR3 sequences, roughly 28% being singletons. This clonotype has ten or more counts. Its antigen is unidentified. The V end was cut by 6 bases, the J end by 6 bases, with 21 bases between. Germline values: CDR1 KGHSH, CDR2 LQKENI. The CDR3 runs to 16 residues. Source material: axillary lymph node tissue. The genes are TRBV18 and TRBJ1-5; possibly TRBD1 for D (5 bases). The TCR was taken from a female donor with breast cancer. Some clones in this sample may be carry-over from other donors' samples. The CDR3 DNA reads TGTGCCAGCTCTTTGGGGGACGGGACGTCGGGTCAGCCCCAGCATTTT. Amino acids: CASSLGDGTSGQPQHF.